The source of this T cell receptor beta chain is a study of T cells after yellow fever vaccination. 5'RACE template switching generated TCR cDNA, adding a universal primer site and UMIs. TCRdb used MiXCR to reprocess the 5' RACE reads, holding one entry per CDR3 protein. In the table there are some 150,000 distinct CDR3 sequences, more than 6.5% of which are singletons. Whole-study results and caveats: Booster samples showed a return of most primary-vaccination clones (approximately 95% CD4, approximately 88% CD8).

At least ten counts were recorded for this clonotype. Its specificity is unknown. Trimming removed 2 bases from V and 3 bases from J, with 12 bases in between. Germline loops: CDR1 MNHEY, CDR2 SVGAGI. The CDR3 loop spans 15 amino acids. Sequencing used CD4+ T cells sorted from PBMCs, obtained 10 days after the yellow fever booster vaccination. The source of this sequence is a man younger than 45 who received the YFV17D yellow fever vaccine. J is TRBJ2-3 and V is TRBV6-5; D tentatively fits TRBD1 or TRBD2 (6 bases each). The CDR3 nucleotides read TGTGCCAGCAGTTACCTCGGGGGCAGGACAGATACGCAGTATTTT. The encoded protein is CASSYLGGRTDTQYF.